This T cell receptor beta chain was identified during a study of graft-versus-host responses after intestinal transplantation. Study summary: Anti-thymocyte globulin induction, then tacrolimus and steroids for around 3 years, went to all recipients. The study's findings and limits: Association was observed between peak circulating GvH clone levels and early post-transplant HvG declines. Recipient-marrow GvH clones were detected, some having first appeared in ileum or blood.

Of note for this clone: What it binds is unknown.

CDR1 GTSNPN and CDR2 SVGIG come from the germline V gene (reference sequence). After removal of 1 base from V and 7 bases from J, the junction contained 0 bases not matched to a gene. The CDR3 contains 11 residues. Libraries were prepared by immunoSEQ multiplex PCR; TCRdb keeps only in-frame clonotypes and omits some of them. Seen here are tens of thousands of clones, 80% to 90% observed once, and the top ten hold approximately 0.56%. This sequence joins TRBV30 and TRBJ1-2; 7 bases are shared with TRBD1. The receptor's source is a human donor who was the organ donor for an intestinal transplant. Specimen: unstimulated CD4+ T cells sorted from spleen or lymph node cells, collected before transplant. The CDR3 nucleotides are TGTGCCTGGAGTGGACAGGGTGGCTACACCTTC. As protein: CAWSGQGGYTF.